The rows below give T cell receptor beta chains drawn from one sample of a study of radiotherapy plus CTLA-4 blockade in lung cancer. Libraries were prepared by immunoSEQ multiplex PCR; TCRdb keeps only in-frame clonotypes and omits some of them. The sample lists approximately 33,000 clones, 70% to 85% occurring once. Source: peripheral blood, taken from a patient treated with radiotherapy plus ipilimumab. These receptors were obtained from a human donor with non-small cell lung cancer who had stable disease on radiotherapy plus ipilimumab. Each CDR3 is given with its conserved first and last residue. D genes are given only for firm matches. Clone size, where shown, is once, few, many, or a class for clones that have expanded.

clone_size	v_call	j_call	d_call	cdr3_nt	cdr3_aa
.	TRBV4-3	TRBJ2-5	.	TGCGCCAGCAGCCAAGGATCAGTAGGATCTGAGACCCAGTACTTC	CASSQGSVGSETQYF
.	TRBV7-9	TRBJ1-2	TRBD1	TGTGCCAGCAGCTTAGCTAGATCTATCACGAGGACAGGGTATTATGGCTACACCTTC	CASSLARSITRTGYYGYTF
.	TRBV10-1	TRBJ2-5	.	TGCGCCAGCAGTGAGTCTGGGCGACAAGAGACCCAGTACTTC	CASSESGRQETQYF
.	TRBV5-1	TRBJ2-5	.	TGCGCCAGCTGTACAGGAGCAGGGGTGGTAGAGACCCAGTACTTC	CASCTGAGVVETQYF
.	TRBV6-1	TRBJ2-1	TRBD1	TGTGCCAGCAGCACCGCGGACAGGTACAATGAGCAGTTCTTC	CASSTADRYNEQFF
few	TRBV28	TRBJ2-3	.	TGTGCCAGCAGTTTAACCGCAGATACGCAGTATTTT	CASSLTADTQYF
.	TRBV6-5	TRBJ1-1	.	TGTGCCAGCAGTTATACTTACAGGGATATCACTGAAGCTTTCTTT	CASSYTYRDITEAFF
.	TRBV5-4	TRBJ1-6	.	TGTGCCAGCAGCTTGTCAGGGGTCGGGGATAATTCACCCCTCCACTTT	CASSLSGVGDNSPLHF
.	TRBV2	TRBJ2-4	.	TGTGCCGCTCGTCCGGGGTTAAACATTCAGTACTTC	CAARPGLNIQYF
once	TRBV28	TRBJ1-6	.	TGTGCCAGCAGTTTCACCAATTCACCCCTCCACTTT	CASSFTNSPLHF
.	TRBV7-2	TRBJ2-3	TRBD2	TGTGCCAGCAGCTTAGCTAGCGGGCGATACACAGATACGCAGTATTTT	CASSLASGRYTDTQYF
.	TRBV7-2	TRBJ1-5	.	TGTGCCAGCAGCTTAGACGGGAATAGCAATCAGCCCCAGCATTTT	CASSLDGNSNQPQHF
.	TRBV12-5	TRBJ1-2	.	TGTGCTAGTGGTTTGGGACGGGCGGGCCTAGGGGATGGCTACACCTTC	CASGLGRAGLGDGYTF
.	TRBV7-2	TRBJ1-2	TRBD1	TGTGCCAGCAGCCCGGGACAGGGGGTCGGTGGCTACACCTTC	CASSPGQGVGGYTF
.	TRBV19	TRBJ1-3	.	TGTGCCAGTAGTATTTCGTACCGGGGTGGAAACACCATATATTTT	CASSISYRGGNTIYF
.	TRBV27	TRBJ1-1	TRBD1	TGTGCCAGCAGTTTCCCAGGGGGCGAAGCTTTCTTT	CASSFPGGEAFF
.	TRBV6-5	TRBJ2-7	.	TGTGCCAGCAGTTACTCGCCGTACCACGAGCAGTACTTC	CASSYSPYHEQYF
.	TRBV6-5	TRBJ1-2	.	TGTGCCAGCAGTTACTCGAGGGCAGTTAACTATGGCTACACCTTC	CASSYSRAVNYGYTF